The 22 T cell receptor beta chains presented below share a single source sample, sequenced in a study of blood T cell repertoires in COVID-19 (dated by TCRdb to between 2020 and 2021). Libraries came from the immunoSEQ multiplex PCR assay. TCRdb's version of the immuneACCESS table is confined to in-frame rearrangements and falls short of the full clone set. An unresolved V gene accounts for under half of the shortfall where checked; the remainder is of unknown origin. The sample table shows roughly 90,000 clones, and approximately 80% are seen once. Clones ranked in the top ten supply about 9.3% of the sample. Sequencing was performed on peripheral blood. These receptors all stem from a woman in her seventies with acute or convalescent COVID-19.

V gene TRBV19 combines with J gene TRBJ1-2; possibly TRBD1 for D (5 bases). Germline V gene sequence: CDR1 LNHDA, CDR2 SQIVND (reference sequence). The CDR3 has 11 amino acids. V gave up 10 bases and J gave up 4 bases, with 10 bases separating them. CDR3 loop: CAIGQGYGYTF. The CDR3 region has the DNA TGTGCCATCGGCCAGGGCTATGGCTACACCTTC.

Only one count was recorded for this clone. V and J are TRBV9 and TRBJ2-1; tentatively, D is TRBD1 (5 bases). CDR1 is SGDLS and CDR2 is YYNGEE in the germline V gene. CDR3 length equals 13 residues. The V gene lost 2 bases and the J gene lost 3 bases, with 6 bases spanning the gap. This chain's CDR3 is CASSVDSYNEQFF. The CDR3 region has the DNA TGTGCCAGCAGCGTTGACAGCTACAATGAGCAGTTCTTC. Looking up the rest from reference TRBV9 and TRBJ2-1 gives the full variable domain: DSGVTQTPKHLITATGQRVTLRCSPRSGDLSVYWYQQSLDQGLQFLIQYYNGEERAKGNILERFSAQQFPDLHSELNLSSLELGDSALYFCASSVDSYNEQFFGPGTRLTVL.

The genes are TRBV19 and TRBJ1-1; 7 positions match TRBD1. CDR1 is LNHDA, CDR2 SQIVND, per germline (reference sequence). Trimming took 4 bases from V and 7 from J; bases not matched to a gene: 9. CDR3 length equals 14 residues. The CDR3 bases are TGTGCCAGTAGTACTCCCCAGGGGGGAGGTGAAGCTTTCTTT. This sequence encodes CASSTPQGGGEAFF.

DNA of the CDR3: TGTGCCAGCAGCTACCAGGGACAGGTACACTATGGCTACACCTTC. Translated: CASSYQGQVHYGYTF. The gene calls are TRBV11-2 and TRBJ1-2, with 8 nucleotides matching TRBD1. CDR1 SGHAT and CDR2 FQNNGV come from the germline V gene. CDR3 length equals 15 residues. The V and J ends lost 4 bases and 3 bases, in that order; junction bases with no gene match: 7.

This clone was observed a few times. The chain carries TRBV7-9 and TRBJ1-4; the D gene is possibly TRBD1 (5 bases). Trimming cost V 0 bases and J 8 bases, with 13 bases left between them. This CDR3 is built from 15 residues. Per the germline V gene, CDR1 is SEHNR and CDR2 is FQNEAQ (reference sequence). The CDR3 DNA reads as TGTGCCAGCAGCTTAGCCGCAGGGTCCACGGAAAAACTGTTTTTT. Translating gives CASSLAAGSTEKLFF.

The sample holds a few counts of this clone. The rearrangement uses TRBV4-1 and TRBJ1-5; possibly TRBD1 for D (6 bases). The V end lost 0 bases, the J end lost 7 bases, and 10 bases lay between the germline ends. This CDR3 has 14 amino acids. Germline lookup yields CDR1 MGHRA and CDR2 YSYEKL. The CDR3 nucleotides are TGCGCCAGCAGCCAAGAAGGGACACACCAGCCCCAGCATTTT. It codes for CASSQEGTHQPQHF.

In this sample, this clone turned up a few times. This chain joins TRBV4-2 and TRBJ2-3; the match to TRBD2 covers 11 bases. The germline V gene has CDR1 LGHNA and CDR2 YNFKEQ. V dropped 3 bases and J dropped 6; count of bases not matched to a gene: 5. CDR3 size: 15 residues. CDR3 nucleotide sequence: TGTGCCAGCAGCCAGCTGACTAGCGGGACTGATACGCAGTATTTT. It translates to CASSQLTSGTDTQYF.

The V and J genes are TRBV6-5 and TRBJ2-1; 9 positions agree with TRBD1. From germline, CDR1 is MNHEY and CDR2 SVGAGI. Unmatched junction bases numbered 5, after V lost 4 bases and J lost 10 bases. The CDR3 totals 13 residues. CDR3 coding DNA: TGTGCCAGCAGTTGGGACAGGGTATCCGAGCAGTTCTTC. Its protein product is CASSWDRVSEQFF.

This chain connects TRBV30 to TRBJ2-7, with 7 bases identical to TRBD1. Germline-derived CDR1 and CDR2 are GTSNPN and SVGIG (reference sequence). The V segment lost 2 bases and the J segment 4 bases; nucleotides outside the gene matches: 2. The CDR3 extends over 12 amino acids. The CDR3 region is CAWSRQGYEQYF. Here the CDR3 DNA reads TGTGCCTGGAGTAGACAGGGTTACGAGCAGTACTTC.

This chain links TRBV4-2 with TRBJ1-1, with D possibly TRBD1 on 5 matching bases. The CDR3 spans 16 residues. The germline V gene encodes CDR1 LGHNA and CDR2 YNFKEQ. Trimming left V 0 bases short and J 0 bases short, with 11 bases between. The CDR3: CASSQDLPGVNTEAFF. The CDR3 coding sequence is TGTGCCAGCAGCCAAGATCTTCCGGGGGTGAACACTGAAGCTTTCTTT.

The chain has TRBV3-1 (or the pseudogene TRBV3-2) and TRBJ1-2, with D uncertain. V was trimmed by 0 bases and J by 5 bases, leaving 7 bases between them. Germline lookup yields CDR1 LGHDT and CDR2 YNNKEL (reference sequence). CDR3 length: 13 amino acids. The CDR3 spells CASSQEAGYGYTF. For the CDR3, the DNA is TGTGCCAGCAGCCAAGAGGCAGGATATGGCTACACCTTC.

The chain links TRBV24-1 to TRBJ2-2; 9 bases match TRBD2. The CDR3 has 17 amino acids. Germline CDR1 KGHDR, CDR2 SFDVKD. V was pared by 3 bases and J by 4 bases, with 8 bases of the junction left unmatched. CDR3 loop: CATSDTSGLAGTGELFF. The CDR3 DNA follows: TGTGCCACCAGTGATACTAGCGGGTTAGCGGGCACCGGGGAGCTGTTTTTT.

This chain links TRBV10-3 with TRBJ1-2; no clear D gene. From germline, CDR1 is ENHRY and CDR2 SYGVKD. The CDR3 spans 13 residues. Trimming removed 4 bases from V and 4 bases from J, with 10 bases in between. The DNA for the CDR3 is TGTGCCATCAGTGGCGACCGGAGCTATGGCTACACCTTC. This encodes CAISGDRSYGYTF.

The chain uses TRBV2 and TRBJ1-1; D uncertain. Germline assignment: CDR1 SNHLY and CDR2 FYNNEI. Trimming removed 7 bases at V and 0 bases at J, with 6 bases between. CDR3 size: 12 residues. CDR3 DNA: TGTGCCAGCACTAGAGTGAACACTGAAGCTTTCTTT. Amino acid sequence: CASTRVNTEAFF. Looking up the rest from reference TRBV2 and TRBJ1-1 gives the full variable domain: EPEVTQTPSHQVTQMGQEVILRCVPISNHLYFYWYRQILGQKVEFLVSFYNNEISEKSEIFDDQFSVERPDGSNFTLKIRSTKLEDSAMYFCASTRVNTEAFFGQGTRLTVV.

This chain links TRBV19 with TRBJ2-7, with D tentatively TRBD1 (6 bases). This CDR3 is built from 15 residues. The germline V and J ends were trimmed by 2 bases and 2 bases, with 13 bases remaining between them. The germline CDR1 and CDR2 sequences are LNHDA and SQIVND (reference sequence). In DNA form, the CDR3 reads TGTGCCAGTAGTATAAGGGGGAAGGGCCCCTACGAGCAGTACTTC. This sequence encodes CASSIRGKGPYEQYF.

The V gene is TRBV7-8, the J gene TRBJ2-3, with a possible D match to TRBD2 (7 bases). V was shortened by 6 bases and J by 1 base, with 20 bases between the two germline ends. Germline V lookup: CDR1 SGHVS, CDR2 FQNEAQ. The CDR3 is made up of 17 amino acids. The CDR3 DNA sequence: TGTGCCAGCAGAACCTCTAAGAGGGGGGGAGGCACAGATACGCAGTATTTT. It is translated as CASRTSKRGGGTDTQYF.

The chain links TRBV29-1 to TRBJ2-5; 9 bases match TRBD2. The germline V gene encodes CDR1 SQVTM and CDR2 ANQGSEA. The CDR3 is 14 residues long. After removal of 5 bases from V and 5 bases from J, the junction contained 9 bases not matched to a gene. The CDR3 here is CSVLAGGRQETQYF. The CDR3 DNA follows: TGCAGCGTTCTGGCGGGGGGGCGCCAGGAGACCCAGTACTTC. Complete variable domain (other parts from reference TRBV29-1 and TRBJ2-5): SAVISQKPSRDICQRGTSLTIQCQVDSQVTMMFWYRQQPGQSLTLIATANQGSEATYESGFVIDKFPISRPNLTFSTLTVSNMSPEDSSIYLCSVLAGGRQETQYFGPGTRLLVL.

The CDR3 spells CASSLETSGNNEQFF. The CDR3 region has the DNA TGCGCCAGCAGCTTGGAGACTAGCGGGAACAATGAGCAGTTCTTC. The chain couples TRBV5-1 to TRBJ2-1; TRBD2 agrees at 11 bases. With V trimmed by 0 bases and J by 5 bases, 1 base remained unmatched. The CDR3 has 15 residues. Germline lookup yields CDR1 SGHRS and CDR2 YFSETQ.

Notes on this clone: Germline and junction disagree at one end, which may indicate a read error. The chain uses TRBV2 and TRBJ2-3, with 7 nucleotides matching TRBD1. This CDR3 comprises 15 residues. CDR1 and CDR2 from the germline V gene are SNHLY and FYNNEI. The CDR3 protein is CASSPSNRGTDTQYF. In DNA form, the CDR3 reads TGTGCCAGCAGCCCCTCCAACAGGGGCACAGATACACAGTATTTT.

J is TRBJ2-5 and V is TRBV5-1, with D possibly matching TRBD1 (5 bases). The CDR3 totals 15 residues. V lost 1 base and J 1 base, leaving 11 bases between the germline ends. Germline loops: CDR1 SGHRS, CDR2 YFSETQ. Written as DNA, the CDR3 is TGCGCCAGCAGCTTGCCAGGGTCTGGCCAAGAGACCCAGTACTTC. Residues: CASSLPGSGQETQYF.

The J gene is TRBJ2-7, the V gene TRBV5-5; 10 positions match TRBD1. Germline trimming cut 5 bases from V and 4 bases from J; bases unmatched to any gene: 6. This CDR3 comprises 14 residues. Germline V gene sequence: CDR1 SGHKS, CDR2 YYEKEE (reference sequence). CDR3 protein: CASRAPGQGYEQYF. Written as DNA, the CDR3 is TGTGCCAGCAGGGCACCGGGACAGGGGTACGAGCAGTACTTC.

The rearrangement uses TRBV14 and TRBJ2-3; 7 bases are shared with TRBD2. V lost 1 base, J lost 2 bases, and 9 bases stayed unmatched. The germline V gene encodes CDR1 SGHDN and CDR2 FVKESK. The CDR3 loop spans 17 amino acids. CDR3 sequence (DNA): TGTGCCAGCAGCCAAGGGTCTTCTAGCGGCTCCACAGATACGCAGTATTTT. Its protein is CASSQGSSSGSTDTQYF.